This entry lists 3 T cell receptor beta chains sequenced from one sample in a study of T cell responses to AZD1222 COVID-19 vaccine. The assay was immunoSEQ multiplex PCR, and TCRdb's table has in-frame clones only and misses some. The sample has roughly 150,000 clones, approximately 89% seen once; the top ten hold approximately 4.8%. Source: peripheral blood, taken on day 0 of AZD1222 vaccination. These receptors were taken from an adult in good health.

V and J are TRBV24-1 and TRBJ2-6; D gene unclear. Germline lookup yields CDR1 KGHDR and CDR2 SFDVKD. The CDR3 sequence is 15 residues long. V gave up 2 bases and J gave up 2 bases, with 6 bases separating them. In DNA form, the CDR3 reads TGTGCCACCAGTGATTCTAGGGCTGGGGCCAACGTCCTGACTTTC. Translation gives CATSDSRAGANVLTF.

The CDR3 reads CASSTRTSGRAQETQYF. The CDR3 bases are TGTGCCAGCAGCACCCGGACTAGCGGGAGGGCCCAAGAGACCCAGTACTTC. The V and J genes are TRBV5-4 and TRBJ2-5; TRBD2 matches at 15 bases. The CDR3 is 17 residues long. Germline CDR1 is SGHNT and CDR2 is YYREEE (reference sequence). The V segment lost 4 bases and the J segment 1 base; nucleotides outside the gene matches: 5.

V is TRBV24-1 and J is TRBJ2-3; weak D call: TRBD2 (6 bases). Germline CDR1 is KGHDR and CDR2 is SFDVKD. The CDR3 runs 15 residues. V lost 10 bases and J 0 bases, leaving 16 bases between the germline ends. The CDR3 nucleotides are TGTGCCACTTCTAGCGTGGGGGGTAGCACAGATACGCAGTATTTT. Translated, it gives CATSSVGGSTDTQYF.